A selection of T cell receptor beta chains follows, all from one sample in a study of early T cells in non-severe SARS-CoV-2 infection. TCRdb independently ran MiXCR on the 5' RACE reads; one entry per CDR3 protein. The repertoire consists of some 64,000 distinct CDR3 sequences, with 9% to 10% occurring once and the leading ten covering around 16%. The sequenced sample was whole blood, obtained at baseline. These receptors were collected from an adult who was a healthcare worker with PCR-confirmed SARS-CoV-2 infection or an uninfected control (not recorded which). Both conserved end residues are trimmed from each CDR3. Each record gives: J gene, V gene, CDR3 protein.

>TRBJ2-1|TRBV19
ASSTQRARSYNEQF
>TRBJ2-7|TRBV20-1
SGNSASRTYEQY
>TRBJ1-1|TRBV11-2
ASSWGTPTEAF
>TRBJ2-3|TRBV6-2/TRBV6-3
ASRPRRTDTQY
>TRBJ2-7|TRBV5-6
ASSFLTSGPYEQY
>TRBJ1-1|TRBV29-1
SAGTWNTEAF
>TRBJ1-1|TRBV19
ASSIGDRVSEAF
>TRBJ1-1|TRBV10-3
AISATLLQGSNTEAF
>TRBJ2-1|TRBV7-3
ASSLVGVGNEQF
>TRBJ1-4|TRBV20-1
SASKGASTNEKLF
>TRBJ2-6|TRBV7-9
ASSLVQSLWGANVLT
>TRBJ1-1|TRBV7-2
ASSPRRGLGTEAF
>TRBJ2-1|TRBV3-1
ASSQVGPGQGENEQF
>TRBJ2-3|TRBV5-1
ASRFTGTYTDTQY
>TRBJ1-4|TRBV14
ASSRLRGSEKLF
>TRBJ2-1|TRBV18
ASSTTASSYNEQF
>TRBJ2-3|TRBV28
ASSPVRKRTDTQY
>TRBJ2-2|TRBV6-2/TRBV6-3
ASRIAGVWLTGELF
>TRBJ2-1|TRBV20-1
SASPPEQF
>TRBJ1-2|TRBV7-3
ASSPTDSSNYGYT
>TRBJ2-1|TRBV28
ASRGQGEF
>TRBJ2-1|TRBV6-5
ASSYLTGTGGNEQF
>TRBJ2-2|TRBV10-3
AIREGQGGTGELF
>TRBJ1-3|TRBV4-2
ASSRGFGNTIY
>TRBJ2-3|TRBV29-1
SVGGLREKTPVTDTQY
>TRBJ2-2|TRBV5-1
ASRQGRTNTGELF
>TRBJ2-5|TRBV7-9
ASKRRDETQY
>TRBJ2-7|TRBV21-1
ASSKRRTDYEQY
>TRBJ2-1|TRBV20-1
SAPDLSGRGDEQF
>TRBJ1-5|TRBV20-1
SARDEQGLWGNQPQH
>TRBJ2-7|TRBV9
ASSPPGLAGGEQY
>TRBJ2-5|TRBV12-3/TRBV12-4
ASLRSGEETQY